The sequence of this T cell receptor beta chain was determined in a study of OX40 agonist ivuxolimab in advanced cancers. Across the whole study: Ivuxolimab is a fully human IgG2 antibody that activates OX40 (CD134). Under the entry rules, prior anti-PD-1, anti-PD-L1 or anti-CTLA-4 therapy was allowed, and about 38% had some.

There are 14 residues in the CDR3. Profiling relied on immunoSEQ multiplex PCR, and the TCRdb table lists in-frame clones only, not all of them. The sample lists about 64,000 clones, 84% seen once, with roughly 2.3% in the top ten. This sample comprised CD4+ or CD8+ T cells sorted from blood, obtained in a trial of the OX40 agonist ivuxolimab. The TCR was taken from an adult with an advanced solid tumor such as melanoma, head and neck, liver or kidney cancer. The rearrangement uses TRBV21-1 and TRBJ2-1; the table names TRBD2, a call not compared with the DNA. TRBV21-1 is a recognized pseudogene. CDR3 protein: CASSTPGLHNEQFF. Written as DNA, the CDR3 is TGTGCCAGCAGCACTCCGGGACTACACAATGAGCAGTTCTTC.